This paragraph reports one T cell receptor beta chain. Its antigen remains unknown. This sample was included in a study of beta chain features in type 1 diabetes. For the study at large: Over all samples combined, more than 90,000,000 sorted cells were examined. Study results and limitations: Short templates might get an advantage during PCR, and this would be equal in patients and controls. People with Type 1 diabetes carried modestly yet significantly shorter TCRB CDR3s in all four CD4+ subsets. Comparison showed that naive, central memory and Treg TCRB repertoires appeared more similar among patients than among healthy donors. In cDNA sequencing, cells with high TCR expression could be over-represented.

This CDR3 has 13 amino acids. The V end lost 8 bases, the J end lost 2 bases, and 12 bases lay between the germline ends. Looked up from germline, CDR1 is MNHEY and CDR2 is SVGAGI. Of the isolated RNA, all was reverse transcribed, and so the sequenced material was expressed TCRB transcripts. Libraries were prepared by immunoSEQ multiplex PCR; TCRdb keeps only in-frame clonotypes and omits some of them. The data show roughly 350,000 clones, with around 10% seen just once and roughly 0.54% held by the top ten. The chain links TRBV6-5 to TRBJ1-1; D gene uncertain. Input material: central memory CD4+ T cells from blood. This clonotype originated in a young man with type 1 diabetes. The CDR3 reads CASRRVRNTEAFF. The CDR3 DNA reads TGTGCCAGCCGGAGGGTGAGAAACACTGAAGCTTTCTTT.